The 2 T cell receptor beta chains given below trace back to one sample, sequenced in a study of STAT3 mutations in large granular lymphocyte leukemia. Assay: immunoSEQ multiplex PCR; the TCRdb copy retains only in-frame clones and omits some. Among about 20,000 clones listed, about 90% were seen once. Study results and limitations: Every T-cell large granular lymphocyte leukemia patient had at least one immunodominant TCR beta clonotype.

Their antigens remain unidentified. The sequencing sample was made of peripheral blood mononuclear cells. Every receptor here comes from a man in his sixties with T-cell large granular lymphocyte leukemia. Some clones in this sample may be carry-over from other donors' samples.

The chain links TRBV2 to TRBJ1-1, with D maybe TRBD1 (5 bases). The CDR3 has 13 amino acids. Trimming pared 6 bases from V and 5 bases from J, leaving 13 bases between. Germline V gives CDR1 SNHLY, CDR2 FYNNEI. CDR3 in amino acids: CASRPDGGTEAFF. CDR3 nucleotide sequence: TGTGCCAGCAGACCGGACGGGGGAACTGAAGCTTTCTTT.

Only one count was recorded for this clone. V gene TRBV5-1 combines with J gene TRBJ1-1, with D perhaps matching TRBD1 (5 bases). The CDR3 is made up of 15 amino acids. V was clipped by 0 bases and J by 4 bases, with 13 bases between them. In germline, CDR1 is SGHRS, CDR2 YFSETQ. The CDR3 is CASSLAWGVGTEAFF. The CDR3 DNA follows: TGCGCCAGCAGCTTGGCCTGGGGGGTGGGCACTGAAGCTTTCTTT.